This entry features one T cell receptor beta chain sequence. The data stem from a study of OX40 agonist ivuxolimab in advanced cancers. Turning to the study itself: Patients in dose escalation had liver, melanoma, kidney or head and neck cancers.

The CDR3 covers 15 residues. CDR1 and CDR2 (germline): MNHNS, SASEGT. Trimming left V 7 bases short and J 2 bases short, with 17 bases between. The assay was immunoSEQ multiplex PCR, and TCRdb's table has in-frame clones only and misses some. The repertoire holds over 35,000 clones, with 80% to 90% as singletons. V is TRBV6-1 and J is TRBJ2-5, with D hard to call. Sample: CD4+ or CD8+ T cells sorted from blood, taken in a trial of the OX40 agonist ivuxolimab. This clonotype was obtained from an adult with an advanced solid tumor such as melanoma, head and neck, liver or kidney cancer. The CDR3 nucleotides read TGTGCCAGCACCGCCACCTTAGGAATACAAGAGACCCAGTACTTC. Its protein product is CASTATLGIQETQYF.